The 15 T cell receptor beta chains reported below all come from one sample, sequenced in a study of shared clonotypes between healthy human individuals. The method was immunoSEQ multiplex PCR; TCRdb's version includes in-frame clones alone and lacks a portion of them. The table shows millions of clones, with 90% to 95% occurring only once. CD45RO-negative, CCR7-selected cells formed the naive CD8 fraction, which excluded terminally differentiated effector memory CD45RA+ cells. Sequences were obtained from naive CD8+ T cells from PBMCs. These receptor sequences come from a young man in good health. Some clones in this sample may be carry-over from other donors' samples.

The chain employs TRBV27 and TRBJ2-1; a weak D match, TRBD2 (6 bases). The CDR3 runs to 15 residues. The germline gives CDR1 MNHEY, CDR2 SMNVEV (reference sequence). V was cut by 4 bases and J by 0 bases, with 10 bases left in between. Here the CDR3 reads CASSWGLNSYNEQFF. As DNA, the CDR3 is TGTGCCAGCAGTTGGGGACTTAACTCCTACAATGAGCAGTTCTTC.

This chain connects TRBV14 to TRBJ1-1; possibly TRBD1 for D (5 bases). Germline CDR1 is SGHDN and CDR2 is FVKESK. The CDR3 totals 14 residues. V dropped 4 bases and J dropped 5 bases, with 14 bases sitting between them. DNA of the CDR3: TGTGCCAGCAGCCCGCGGCAGGGCGGGACTGAAGCTTTCTTT. It encodes CASSPRQGGTEAFF.

This clone turned up a few times. V is TRBV27 and J is TRBJ1-4; no firm D call. From germline, CDR1 is MNHEY and CDR2 SMNVEV (reference sequence). V was trimmed by 2 bases and J by 1 base, leaving 5 bases between them. CDR3 length: 14 amino acids. CDR3 nucleotide sequence: TGTGCCAGCAGTTTACTGGGAACTAATGAAAAACTGTTTTTT. This codes for CASSLLGTNEKLFF.

The gene calls are TRBV2 and TRBJ2-7; no clear D. Germline V lookup: CDR1 SNHLY, CDR2 FYNNEI. V lost 0 bases, J lost 4 bases, and 13 bases lay in between. CDR3 length: 15 amino acids. The CDR3 bases are TGTGCCAGCAGTGAAGCTTTGCCGGCAAAGTACGAGCAGTACTTC. It is translated as CASSEALPAKYEQYF.

Points on this clone: This sample also contains other DNA sequences that code for the same CDR3. CDR3 nucleotides: TGTGCCAGCAGCGGAGACAGTTCGTGGAATGAGCAGTTCTTC. Amino acid sequence: CASSGDSSWNEQFF. This rearrangement joins TRBV9 to TRBJ2-1; tentative D call: TRBD1 (5 bases). Germline CDR1 SGDLS, CDR2 YYNGEE. CDR3 length equals 14 residues. Trimming pared 3 bases from V and 7 bases from J, leaving 14 bases between.

The chain is built from TRBV7-9 and TRBJ2-1; D is perhaps TRBD2 (6 bases). V lost 3 bases to trimming and J lost 10 bases, with 10 bases between them. The germline V gene has CDR1 SEHNR and CDR2 FQNEAQ (reference sequence). This CDR3 has 12 amino acids. CDR3 sequence reads: CASSFLAREQFF. The CDR3 bases are TGTGCCAGCAGCTTCCTAGCGCGCGAGCAGTTCTTC.

The chain joins TRBV7-9 to TRBJ1-2; D may be TRBD1 (6 bases). V lost 3 bases and J 6 bases, leaving 14 bases between the germline ends. CDR3 size: 14 residues. Germline V gene data show CDR1 as SEHNR and CDR2 as FQNEAQ (reference sequence). Written as DNA, the CDR3 is TGTGCCAGCAGCTTTAAGGACAGCACCGATGGCTACACCTTC. It translates to CASSFKDSTDGYTF.

This chain joins TRBV29-1 and TRBJ2-1, with D perhaps matching TRBD2 (6 bases). The germline V gene encodes CDR1 SQVTM and CDR2 ANQGSEA. V was pared by 7 bases and J by 3 bases, with 13 bases between. The CDR3 contains 13 residues. The CDR3 region is CSGEIADYNEQFF. The CDR3 DNA is TGCAGCGGGGAGATAGCGGACTACAATGAGCAGTTCTTC.

The chain has TRBV28 and TRBJ1-1; TRBD1 aligns across 7 bases. V gave up 5 bases and J gave up 2 bases; unmatched junction bases: 5. This CDR3 comprises 14 residues. From germline, CDR1 is MDHEN and CDR2 SYDVKM. CDR3 coding DNA: TGTGCCAGCAGTATTGGGACAGCCAACACTGAAGCTTTCTTT. It encodes CASSIGTANTEAFF.

In DNA form, the CDR3 reads TGTGCCAGCAGCGCGGGACTAGCGGGAGGGCCATCCTACGAGCAGTACTTC. This gives the protein CASSAGLAGGPSYEQYF. This chain connects TRBV9 to TRBJ2-7; 16 bases align to TRBD2. There are 17 residues in the CDR3. CDR1 SGDLS and CDR2 YYNGEE come from the germline V gene. With 3 bases clipped from V and 1 base from J, the junction kept 4 bases outside the gene matches.

V is TRBV19 and J is TRBJ1-1; D not resolved. This CDR3 comprises 14 residues. Looked up from germline, CDR1 is LNHDA and CDR2 is SQIVND (reference sequence). V gave up 1 base and J gave up 4 bases, with 10 bases separating them. CDR3 region: CASSIVPLGTEAFF. In DNA, the CDR3 is TGTGCCAGTAGTATAGTGCCTCTAGGCACTGAAGCTTTCTTT.

This chain connects TRBV4-3 to TRBJ2-1; TRBD2 matches 9 bases. The germline gives CDR1 LGHNA, CDR2 YSLEER. V lost 0 bases to trimming and J lost 7 bases; unmatched junction nucleotides: 13. This CDR3 is built from 18 residues. The CDR3, as DNA: TGCGCCAGCAGCCAAGATTACGATCAGCGGGAGGAGGTAAATGAGCAGTTCTTC. Translated: CASSQDYDQREEVNEQFF.

V usage is TRBV30 and J usage is TRBJ1-1; no clear D gene. From germline, CDR1 is GTSNPN and CDR2 SVGIG (reference sequence). The CDR3 extends over 14 amino acids. The V gene lost 1 base and the J gene lost 4 bases, with 13 bases spanning the gap. For the CDR3, the DNA is TGTGCCTGGAGTGGGCCCATAAGTCGCACTGAAGCTTTCTTT. Translated: CAWSGPISRTEAFF.

The chain recombines TRBV7-2 with TRBJ2-5; tentatively, D is TRBD2 (5 bases). V was trimmed by 0 bases and J by 0 bases, leaving 8 bases between them. Germline V gene data show CDR1 as SGHTA and CDR2 as FQGNSA. The CDR3 runs 15 residues. DNA for the CDR3: TGTGCCAGCAGCTTAGCGGAGGCGTACCAAGAGACCCAGTACTTC. This translates into CASSLAEAYQETQYF.

V gene TRBV28 combines with J gene TRBJ2-7; D possibly matches TRBD1 or TRBD2 (5 bases each). The V and J ends lost 3 bases and 3 bases respectively, with 18 bases between them. The germline gives CDR1 MDHEN, CDR2 SYDVKM. The CDR3 loop spans 16 amino acids. CDR3 DNA sequence: TGTGCCAGCAGTTTCAATGAGGGGCCCACCTTCTACGAGCAGTACTTC. Translating it yields CASSFNEGPTFYEQYF.